This T cell receptor (beta chain) was recorded in a study of cytomegalovirus exposure and HLA in healthy donors. Study as a whole: The 95 to 150 validation repertoires used a platform that matched the one used for the 666 first-cohort repertoires, as a later analysis reported. Study outcomes and limitations: Rare TCR sequences predominated, though certain public TCRs were found in many donors. One later analysis, an examination of the 100 to 150 validation repertoires, found that first-cohort TCR clusters tended to co-occur in them.

Regarding this clone: Antigen specificity is unknown.

The study drew the donors from its 120-subject validation cohort, separate from the approximately 700-subject first cohort. Sequenced by immunoSEQ multiplex PCR; TCRdb stores in-frame clones only, minus some. The sample shows tens of thousands of clones, around four fifths of them seen only once. This CDR3 is 14 amino acids long. V lost 3 bases and J 0 bases, leaving 8 bases between the germline ends. CDR1 and CDR2 (germline): SGHTA, FQGNSA. The sequencing input was PBMCs. The TCR sequence derives from a man aged 30-40 years in good health and CMV-seronegative. J is TRBJ1-1 and V is TRBV7-2; D not certain. The CDR3 DNA reads as TGTGCCAGCAGCTTTGGCATTCTGAACACTGAAGCTTTCTTT. Translating it yields CASSFGILNTEAFF.